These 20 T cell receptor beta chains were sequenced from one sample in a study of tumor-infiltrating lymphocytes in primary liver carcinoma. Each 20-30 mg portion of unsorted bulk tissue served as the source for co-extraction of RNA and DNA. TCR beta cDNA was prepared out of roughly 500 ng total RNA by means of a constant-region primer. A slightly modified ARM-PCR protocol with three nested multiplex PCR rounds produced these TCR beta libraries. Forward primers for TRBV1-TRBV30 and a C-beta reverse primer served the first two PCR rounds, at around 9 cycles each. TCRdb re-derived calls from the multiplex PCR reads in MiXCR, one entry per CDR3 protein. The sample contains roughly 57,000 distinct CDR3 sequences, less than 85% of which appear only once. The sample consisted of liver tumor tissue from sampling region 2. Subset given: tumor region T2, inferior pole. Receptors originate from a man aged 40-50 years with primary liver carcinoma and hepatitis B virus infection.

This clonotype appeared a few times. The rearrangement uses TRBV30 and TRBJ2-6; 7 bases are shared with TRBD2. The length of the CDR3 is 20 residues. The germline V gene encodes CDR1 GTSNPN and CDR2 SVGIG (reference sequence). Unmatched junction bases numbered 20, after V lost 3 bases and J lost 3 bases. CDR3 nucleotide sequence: TGTGCCTGGAGAGCAGTTCGCGGGAGACATATGGATGGTGGGGCCAACGTCCTGACTTTC. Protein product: CAWRAVRGRHMDGGANVLTF.

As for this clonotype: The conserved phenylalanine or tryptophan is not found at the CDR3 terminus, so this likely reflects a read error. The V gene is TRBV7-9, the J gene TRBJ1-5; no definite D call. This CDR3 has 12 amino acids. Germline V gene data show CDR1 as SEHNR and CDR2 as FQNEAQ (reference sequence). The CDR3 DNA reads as TGCGCCAGCAGCGCACATTTTGGGCCCCAGCATCTT. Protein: CASSAHFGPQHL.

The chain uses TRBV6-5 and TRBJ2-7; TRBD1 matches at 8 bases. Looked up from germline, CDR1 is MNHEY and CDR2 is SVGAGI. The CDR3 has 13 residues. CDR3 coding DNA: TGTACCATCAGGACAGGGATCACCTACGAGCAGTACTTC. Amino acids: CTIRTGITYEQYF.

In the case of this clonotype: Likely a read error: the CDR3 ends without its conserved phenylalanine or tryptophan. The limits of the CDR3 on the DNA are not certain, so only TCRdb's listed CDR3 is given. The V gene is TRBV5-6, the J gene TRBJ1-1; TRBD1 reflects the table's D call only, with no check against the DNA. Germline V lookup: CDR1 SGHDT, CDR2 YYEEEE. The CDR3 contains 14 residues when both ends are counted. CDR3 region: CASSLQGLNTEALI.

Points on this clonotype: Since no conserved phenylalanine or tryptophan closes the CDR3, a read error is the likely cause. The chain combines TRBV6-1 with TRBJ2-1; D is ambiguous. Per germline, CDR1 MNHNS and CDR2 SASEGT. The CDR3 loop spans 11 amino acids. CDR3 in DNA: TGTGTCCTCCGGTACTACAATGAGCAGTTCTGC. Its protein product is CVLRYYNEQFC.

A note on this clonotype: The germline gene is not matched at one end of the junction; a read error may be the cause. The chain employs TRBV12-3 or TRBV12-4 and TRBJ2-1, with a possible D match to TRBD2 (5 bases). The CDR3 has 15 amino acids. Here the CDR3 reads CASSRGGGSYNEEFF. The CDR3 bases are TGTGCCAGCAGCCGCGGAGGTGGCTCATACAATGAGGAGTTCTTC.

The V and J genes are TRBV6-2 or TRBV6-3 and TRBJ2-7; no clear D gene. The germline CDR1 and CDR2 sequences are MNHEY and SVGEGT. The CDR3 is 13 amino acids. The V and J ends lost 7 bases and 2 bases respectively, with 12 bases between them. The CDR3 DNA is TGTGCCAGCACTGGGCTTTATCCCTACGAGCAGTACTTC. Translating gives CASTGLYPYEQYF.

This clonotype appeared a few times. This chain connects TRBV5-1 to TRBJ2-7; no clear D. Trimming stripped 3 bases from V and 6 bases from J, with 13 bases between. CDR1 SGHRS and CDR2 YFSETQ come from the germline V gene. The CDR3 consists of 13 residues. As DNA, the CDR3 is TGCGCCAGCAGCTCGACTGTGTCCGTCGAGCAGTACTTC. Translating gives CASSSTVSVEQYF.

The CDR3 here is CASSLEAGLEQFF. Written as DNA, the CDR3 is TGTGCCAGCAGCTTAGAGGCAGGGTTGGAGCAGTTCTTC. The chain carries TRBV7-9 and TRBJ2-1; D may be TRBD1 (5 bases). This CDR3 region has 13 residues. Germline V CDR1 and CDR2: SEHNR, FQNEAQ (reference sequence). Deletions cut 1 base from V and 10 bases from J, with 11 bases between.

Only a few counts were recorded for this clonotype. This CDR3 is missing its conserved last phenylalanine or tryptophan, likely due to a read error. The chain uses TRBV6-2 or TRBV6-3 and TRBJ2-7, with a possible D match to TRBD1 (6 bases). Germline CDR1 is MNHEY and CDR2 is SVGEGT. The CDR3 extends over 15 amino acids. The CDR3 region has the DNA TGTGCCAGTAGTTACTCGAGGACAGCAGCCTACGAGCAGTACCTC. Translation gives CASSYSRTAAYEQYL.

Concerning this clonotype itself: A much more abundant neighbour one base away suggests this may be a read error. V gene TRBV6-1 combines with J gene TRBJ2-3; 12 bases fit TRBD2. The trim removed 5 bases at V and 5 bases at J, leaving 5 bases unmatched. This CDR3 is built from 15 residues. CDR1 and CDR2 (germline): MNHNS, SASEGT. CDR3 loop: CASSTTSGRLDTQYF. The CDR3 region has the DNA TGTGCCAGCAGTACGACTAGCGGGAGATTAGATACGCAGTATTTT.

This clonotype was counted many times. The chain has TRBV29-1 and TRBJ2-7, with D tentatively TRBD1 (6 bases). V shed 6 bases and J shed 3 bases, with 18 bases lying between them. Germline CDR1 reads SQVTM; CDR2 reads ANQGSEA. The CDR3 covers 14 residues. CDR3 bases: TGCAGCGTCGGAGGACAGTCCAGCTTCTACGAGCAGTACTTC. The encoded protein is CSVGGQSSFYEQYF.

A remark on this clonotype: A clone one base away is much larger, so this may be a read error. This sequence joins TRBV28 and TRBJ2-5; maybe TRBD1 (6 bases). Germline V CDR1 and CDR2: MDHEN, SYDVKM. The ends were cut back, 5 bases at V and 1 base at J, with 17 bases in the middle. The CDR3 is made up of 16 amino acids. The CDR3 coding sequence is TGTGCCAGCAGTCCTTACTCAGGGGTCGTCCAAGAGACCCAGTACTTC. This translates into CASSPYSGVVQETQYF.

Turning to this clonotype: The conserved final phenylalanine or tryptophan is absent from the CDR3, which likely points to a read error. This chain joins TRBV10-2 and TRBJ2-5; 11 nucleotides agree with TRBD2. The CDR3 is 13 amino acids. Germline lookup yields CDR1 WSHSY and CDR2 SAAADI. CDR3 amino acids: CASKTSGSETQYS. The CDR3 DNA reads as TGCGCCAGCAAAACTAGCGGGAGCGAGACACAGTACTCC.

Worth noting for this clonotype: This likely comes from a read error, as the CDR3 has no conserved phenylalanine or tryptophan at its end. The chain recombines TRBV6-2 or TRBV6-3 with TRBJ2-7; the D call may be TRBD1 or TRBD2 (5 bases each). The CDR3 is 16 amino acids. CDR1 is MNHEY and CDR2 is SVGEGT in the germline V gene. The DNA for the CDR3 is TGTGCCAGCGGTTACGGGGCCGGAGTAAGTATCGACGAGCAGTACTTA. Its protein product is CASGYGAGVSIDEQYL.

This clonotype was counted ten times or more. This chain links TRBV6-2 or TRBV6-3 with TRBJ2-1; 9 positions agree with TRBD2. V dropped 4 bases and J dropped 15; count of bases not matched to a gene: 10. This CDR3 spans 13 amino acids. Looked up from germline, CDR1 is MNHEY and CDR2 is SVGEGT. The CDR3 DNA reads TGTGCCAGCAGTTCCATAGCGGGAGCCCTGGGGTTCTTC. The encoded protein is CASSSIAGALGFF.

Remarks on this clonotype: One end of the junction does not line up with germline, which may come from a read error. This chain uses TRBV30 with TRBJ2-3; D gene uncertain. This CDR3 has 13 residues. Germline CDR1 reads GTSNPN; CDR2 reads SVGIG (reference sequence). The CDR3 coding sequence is TGTACCTGGAGTCCCTTGGCATCAGATACGCAGTATTTT. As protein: CTWSPLASDTQYF.

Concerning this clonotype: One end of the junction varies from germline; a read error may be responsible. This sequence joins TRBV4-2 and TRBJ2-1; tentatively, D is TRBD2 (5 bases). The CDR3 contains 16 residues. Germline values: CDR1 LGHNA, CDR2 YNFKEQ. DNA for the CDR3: TGTGTCAGCAGCCAAGAGGCTAACGGGAATATGGGCGAGCAGTTCTTC. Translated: CVSSQEANGNMGEQFF.

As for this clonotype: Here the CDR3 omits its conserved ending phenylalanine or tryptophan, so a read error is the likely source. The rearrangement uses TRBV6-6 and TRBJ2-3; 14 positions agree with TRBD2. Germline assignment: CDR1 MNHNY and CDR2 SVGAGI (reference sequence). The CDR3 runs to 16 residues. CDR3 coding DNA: TGTGCCAGCAGCCGAGGGACTAGCGGGAGCACAAATACGCAGTATTTA. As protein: CASSRGTSGSTNTQYL.

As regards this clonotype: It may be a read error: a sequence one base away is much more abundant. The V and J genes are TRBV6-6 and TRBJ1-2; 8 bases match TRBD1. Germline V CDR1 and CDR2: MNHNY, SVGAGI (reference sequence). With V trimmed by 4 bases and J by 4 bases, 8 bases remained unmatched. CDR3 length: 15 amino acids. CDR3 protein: CASSSDNGTGYGYTF. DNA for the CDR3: TGTGCCAGCAGTTCCGACAACGGGACAGGCTATGGCTACACCTTC.